This paragraph reports one T cell receptor (beta chain). Its antigen is not known. The data were produced by immunoSEQ multiplex PCR, yet TCRdb's version contains in-frame clones alone and is incomplete. The table lists roughly 100,000 clones, 70% to 90% of them singletons. These data belong to a study of OX40 agonist ivuxolimab in advanced cancers. Study-wide points: Clonal expansion was seen in CD4+ and CD8+ blood T cells by week 6 at 0.1 to 3.0 mg/kg.

The CDR3 covers 14 residues. CDR1 MNHEY and CDR2 SMNVEV come from the germline V gene (reference sequence). Trimming removed 8 bases from V and 0 bases from J; junction bases left unmatched: 3. The rearrangement uses TRBV27 and TRBJ2-1; 8 bases are a match to TRBD2. The origin of this receptor is an adult with an advanced solid tumor such as melanoma, head and neck, liver or kidney cancer. The source was CD4+ or CD8+ T cells sorted from blood, collected in a trial of the OX40 agonist ivuxolimab. The CDR3 reads CASLSGGSYNEQFF. In DNA, the CDR3 is TGTGCCAGCTTAAGCGGGGGCTCCTACAATGAGCAGTTCTTC.